Shown below are 13 T cell receptor beta chains from a single sample sequenced in a study of blood T cell repertoires in COVID-19. Only in-frame clones appear in the TCRdb table, and some are missing; sequencing was by immunoSEQ multiplex PCR. Of roughly 200,000 clones in the sample, about 88% are singletons; the top ten hold 2.5% to 3%. The source material was PBMCs or T cells enriched from blood (not recorded which). The source is a woman in her twenties or thirties who had recovered from COVID-19.

The chain links TRBV7-9 to TRBJ1-2, with D possibly being TRBD1 (6 bases). The CDR3 consists of 13 residues. Germline V gives CDR1 SEHNR, CDR2 FQNEAQ (reference sequence). The ends were cut back, 3 bases at V and 9 bases at J, with 14 bases in the middle. Written as DNA, the CDR3 is TGTGCCAGCAGCTTTAAGGGGGAAATCAGCTACACCTTC. Amino acid sequence: CASSFKGEISYTF.

This clone was seen once. This rearrangement joins TRBV7-8 to TRBJ2-5; tentatively, D is TRBD2 (5 bases). The germline V and J ends were trimmed by 2 bases and 1 base, with 14 bases remaining between them. The length of the CDR3 is 16 residues. Germline CDR1 SGHVS, CDR2 FQNEAQ. CDR3 sequence: CASSLFGGRFQETQYF. In nucleotides, the CDR3 is TGTGCCAGCAGCTTATTTGGAGGCCGATTCCAAGAGACCCAGTACTTC. Variable domain in full (rest from reference TRBV7-8 and TRBJ2-5): GAGVSQSPRYKVAKRGQDVALRCDPISGHVSLFWYQQALGQGPEFLTYFQNEAQLDKSGLPSDRFFAERPEGSVSTLKIQRTQQEDSAVYLCASSLFGGRFQETQYFGPGTRLLVL.

The V call is TRBV29-1, the J call TRBJ1-2; 11 bases are a match to TRBD1. Germline lookup yields CDR1 SQVTM and CDR2 ANQGSEA. The CDR3 covers 13 residues. V trimming: 7 bases; J trimming: 4 bases; junction bases outside the gene matches: 5. The CDR3 sequence: CSAPGQGAYGYTF. The CDR3 nucleotides read TGCAGCGCCCCCGGACAGGGGGCCTATGGCTACACCTTC. Based on the CDR3 plus reference TRBV29-1 and TRBJ1-2, the full variable domain is SAVISQKPSRDICQRGTSLTIQCQVDSQVTMMFWYRQQPGQSLTLIATANQGSEATYESGFVIDKFPISRPNLTFSTLTVSNMSPEDSSIYLCSAPGQGAYGYTFGSGTRLTVV.

The chain employs TRBV5-4 and TRBJ2-2; tentative D call: TRBD1 (6 bases). Deletions cut 5 bases from V and 4 bases from J, with 15 bases between. CDR3 length: 15 residues. CDR1 is SGHNT and CDR2 is YYREEE in the germline V gene (reference sequence). In nucleotides, the CDR3 is TGTGCCAGCAGGGCTGACAGGATCACCACCGGGGAGCTGTTTTTT. Translated, it gives CASRADRITTGELFF.

The chain combines TRBV4-1 with TRBJ1-1; D unresolved. This CDR3 has 15 amino acids. Germline V lookup: CDR1 MGHRA, CDR2 YSYEKL. Trimming removed 1 base at V and 1 base at J, with 10 bases between. CDR3 loop: CASSQGREGNTEAFF. The CDR3 coding sequence is TGCGCCAGCAGCCAAGGGCGGGAAGGGAACACTGAAGCTTTCTTT.

This chain joins TRBV15 and TRBJ1-2, with TRBD1 identical over 10 bases. The V gene end was trimmed by 2 bases and the J gene end by 7 bases; junction bases not matched to a gene: 10. The CDR3 extends over 16 amino acids. Per germline, CDR1 LNHNV and CDR2 YYDKDF (reference sequence). As DNA, the CDR3 is TGTGCCACCAGCAGAAGACAGGGGGCGAAGGTCCCTGGCTACACCTTC. It codes for CATSRRQGAKVPGYTF.

This clone was detected a few times. The chain carries TRBV6-2 or TRBV6-3 and TRBJ1-1; D call uncertain. Germline V gives CDR1 MNHEY, CDR2 SVGEGT. The length of the CDR3 is 13 residues. Trimming stripped 0 bases from V and 6 bases from J, with 8 bases between. Here the CDR3 DNA reads TGTGCCAGCAGTTACTCGCTCCCGGCTGAAGCTTTCTTT. As protein: CASSYSLPAEAFF.

The chain combines TRBV4-2 with TRBJ1-3; TRBD1 matches at 7 bases. The CDR3 loop spans 15 amino acids. V was clipped by 6 bases and J by 2 bases; unmatched bases: 7. Germline V gene data show CDR1 as LGHNA and CDR2 as YNFKEQ. This CDR3 is CASSEDRATGNTIYF. The CDR3 region has the DNA TGTGCCAGCAGTGAAGACAGGGCTACTGGAAACACCATATATTTT.

The V call is TRBV4-3, the J call TRBJ2-3; D might be TRBD1 (6 bases). CDR1 and CDR2 (germline): LGHNA, YSLEER. With 0 bases removed from V and 6 bases from J, the gap between germline ends came to 16 bases. This CDR3 comprises 16 residues. CDR3 sequence (DNA): TGCGCCAGCAGCCAAGATAGGGTAGGGACATCGGATACGCAGTATTTT. This sequence encodes CASSQDRVGTSDTQYF.

The V and J genes are TRBV7-3 and TRBJ2-5; the match to TRBD2 covers 10 bases. Per the germline V gene, CDR1 is SGHTA and CDR2 is FQGTGA. The CDR3 consists of 13 residues. The V segment lost 5 bases and the J segment 8 bases; nucleotides outside the gene matches: 5. The CDR3 here is CASSRSGGVTQYF. Written as DNA, the CDR3 is TGTGCCAGCAGCAGAAGCGGGGGGGTCACCCAGTACTTC.

This chain links TRBV11-2 with TRBJ2-7; TRBD1 might be the D (6 bases). This CDR3 has 13 residues. Germline V CDR1 and CDR2: SGHAT, FQNNGV. The germline V and J ends were trimmed by 2 bases and 2 bases, with 7 bases remaining between them. The CDR3 sequence: CASSLQGPYEQYF. The CDR3 DNA sequence: TGTGCCAGCAGCTTACAGGGGCCCTACGAGCAGTACTTC.

The rearrangement joins TRBV4-3 to TRBJ1-4; D remains unclear. CDR3 length: 14 residues. In germline, CDR1 is LGHNA, CDR2 YSLEER. V dropped 1 base and J dropped 8 bases, with 11 bases sitting between them. This CDR3 reads CASSQALGEEKLFF. In nucleotides, the CDR3 is TGCGCCAGCAGCCAAGCACTCGGAGAAGAAAAACTGTTTTTT.

The V gene is TRBV7-2, the J gene TRBJ1-4, with TRBD1 identical over 7 bases. There are 15 residues in the CDR3. The junction had 5 bases not matched to a gene; V was cut back by 0 bases and J by 7 bases. CDR1 and CDR2 (germline): SGHTA, FQGNSA. The CDR3 coding sequence is TGTGCCAGCAGCTTAGCGGAGGGGGCTGGTGAAAAACTGTTTTTT. Amino acid sequence: CASSLAEGAGEKLFF. Full variable domain (missing parts from reference TRBV7-2 and TRBJ1-4): GAGVSQSPSNKVTEKGKDVELRCDPISGHTALYWYRQSLGQGLEFLIYFQGNSAPDKSGLPSDRFSAERTGGSVSTLTIQRTQQEDSAVYLCASSLAEGAGEKLFFGSGTQLSVL.